This passage covers 5 T cell receptor beta chains from one sample sequenced in a study of Graves' ophthalmopathy and Graves' hyperthyroidism. For repertoire sequencing, the TCR beta CDR3 regions were amplified from RNA transcripts. RT-PCR with HTBI primers came first, then second-round multiplex PCR. TCRdb re-derived calls from the multiplex PCR reads in MiXCR, one entry per CDR3 protein. Of just over 400,000 distinct CDR3 sequences in the sample, about 21% were seen once. The sample comprised peripheral blood. The source is a young woman with stable Graves' hyperthyroidism.

This clonotype was seen at least ten times. V and J are TRBV6-2 or TRBV6-3 and TRBJ2-5; D not resolved. The V end lost 5 bases, the J end lost 9 bases, and 13 bases lay between the germline ends. The germline CDR1 and CDR2 sequences are MNHEY and SVGEGT. The CDR3 loop spans 12 amino acids. This CDR3 is CASSPTDEAQYF. CDR3 DNA: TGTGCCAGCAGTCCTACGGACGAGGCCCAGTACTTC.

Regarding this clonotype: This may come from a read error, since a much larger clone is one base off. This chain joins TRBV20-1 and TRBJ2-5; D not certain. This CDR3 spans 13 amino acids. CDR1 DFQATT and CDR2 SNEGSKA come from the germline V gene (reference sequence). The CDR3, as DNA: TGCAGTGCTAGAGATACAGACCAAGAGACCCAGGACTTC. It encodes CSARDTDQETQDF.

This clonotype was seen many times. The CDR3 nucleotides read TGCGCCAGCAGCTTCGGGCCCGTGGGCCCTGAACAAGAGACCCAGTACTTC. Its translation is CASSFGPVGPEQETQYF. The chain recombines TRBV5-1 with TRBJ2-5; no clear D. V lost 2 bases and J 2 bases, leaving 19 bases between the germline ends. The CDR3 contains 17 residues. CDR1 and CDR2 from the germline V gene are SGHRS and YFSETQ.

There are many counts of this clonotype. The chain couples TRBV13 to TRBJ2-2; D remains ambiguous. Trimming removed 2 bases at V and 5 bases at J, with 9 bases between. The CDR3 is made up of 14 amino acids. Germline CDR1 reads PRHDT; CDR2 reads FYEKMQ (reference sequence). The CDR3 nucleotides are TGTGCCAGCAGCTTAAATCTCCGGACCGGGGAGCTGTTTTTT. Its protein product is CASSLNLRTGELFF. Based on the CDR3 plus reference TRBV13 and TRBJ2-2, the full variable domain is AAGVIQSPRHLIKEKRETATLKCYPIPRHDTVYWYQQGPGQDPQFLISFYEKMQSDKGSIPDRFSAQQFSDYHSELNMSSLELGDSALYFCASSLNLRTGELFFGEGSRLTVL.

Many counts were recorded for this clonotype. The V gene is TRBV4-1, the J gene TRBJ2-2; D assignment may be TRBD1 or TRBD2 (7 bases each). Germline CDR1 MGHRA, CDR2 YSYEKL. This CDR3 contains 16 residues. Trimming shortened V by 5 bases and J by 5 bases, and 18 bases separated the two germline ends. The CDR3 loop reads CASSLLRGGKTGELFF. The CDR3 DNA is TGCGCCAGCAGCTTACTCAGGGGGGGAAAAACCGGGGAGCTGTTTTTT.